One sample yielded the 3 T cell receptor beta chains listed below, sequenced in a study of control samples from healthy donors and cancer patients. Generated by immunoSEQ multiplex PCR, the TCRdb table keeps only in-frame clones and is missing some. The sample carries around 170,000 clones, about 90% recorded once. Sequenced sample: blood. These receptors all come from a woman between 45 and 60 years old in good health.

V gene TRBV5-1 combines with J gene TRBJ1-2, with 8 positions matching TRBD1. V was clipped by 4 bases and J by 8 bases; unmatched bases: 7. The CDR3 runs to 13 residues. Germline CDR1 reads SGHRS; CDR2 reads YFSETQ. The CDR3 reads CASSLGQGAGYTF. In nucleotides, the CDR3 is TGCGCCAGCAGCCTGGGCCAGGGGGCCGGCTACACCTTC.

CDR3 in amino acids: CASSLRQASLQETQYF. CDR3 DNA: TGTGCCAGCAGCCTAAGACAGGCCAGCTTGCAAGAGACCCAGTACTTC. The rearrangement links TRBV7-2 to TRBJ2-5, with D maybe TRBD1 (6 bases). The CDR3 is 16 residues long. Germline loops: CDR1 SGHTA, CDR2 FQGNSA. V was shortened by 5 bases and J by 2 bases, with 18 bases between the two germline ends.

This chain connects TRBV11-2 to TRBJ1-3, with D hard to call. Per germline, CDR1 SGHAT and CDR2 FQNNGV. The V gene lost 7 bases and the J gene lost 3 bases, with 10 bases spanning the gap. The CDR3 length is 13 residues. The CDR3 here is CASTYFGGNTIYF. As DNA, the CDR3 is TGTGCCAGCACATACTTCGGTGGAAACACCATATATTTT.